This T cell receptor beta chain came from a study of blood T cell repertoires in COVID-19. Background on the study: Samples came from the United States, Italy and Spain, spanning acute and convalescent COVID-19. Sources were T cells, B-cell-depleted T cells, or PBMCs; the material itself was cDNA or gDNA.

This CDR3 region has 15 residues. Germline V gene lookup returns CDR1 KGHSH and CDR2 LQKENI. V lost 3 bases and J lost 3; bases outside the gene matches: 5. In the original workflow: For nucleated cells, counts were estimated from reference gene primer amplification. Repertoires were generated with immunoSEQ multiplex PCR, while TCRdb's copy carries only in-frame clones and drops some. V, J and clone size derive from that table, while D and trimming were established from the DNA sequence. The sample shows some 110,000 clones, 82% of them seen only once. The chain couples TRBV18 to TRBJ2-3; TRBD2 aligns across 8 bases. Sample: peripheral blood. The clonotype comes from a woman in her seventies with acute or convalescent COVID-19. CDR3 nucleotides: TGTGCCAGCTCACCCCGGGGGGGGACAACAGATACGCAGTATTTT. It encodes CASSPRGGTTDTQYF.